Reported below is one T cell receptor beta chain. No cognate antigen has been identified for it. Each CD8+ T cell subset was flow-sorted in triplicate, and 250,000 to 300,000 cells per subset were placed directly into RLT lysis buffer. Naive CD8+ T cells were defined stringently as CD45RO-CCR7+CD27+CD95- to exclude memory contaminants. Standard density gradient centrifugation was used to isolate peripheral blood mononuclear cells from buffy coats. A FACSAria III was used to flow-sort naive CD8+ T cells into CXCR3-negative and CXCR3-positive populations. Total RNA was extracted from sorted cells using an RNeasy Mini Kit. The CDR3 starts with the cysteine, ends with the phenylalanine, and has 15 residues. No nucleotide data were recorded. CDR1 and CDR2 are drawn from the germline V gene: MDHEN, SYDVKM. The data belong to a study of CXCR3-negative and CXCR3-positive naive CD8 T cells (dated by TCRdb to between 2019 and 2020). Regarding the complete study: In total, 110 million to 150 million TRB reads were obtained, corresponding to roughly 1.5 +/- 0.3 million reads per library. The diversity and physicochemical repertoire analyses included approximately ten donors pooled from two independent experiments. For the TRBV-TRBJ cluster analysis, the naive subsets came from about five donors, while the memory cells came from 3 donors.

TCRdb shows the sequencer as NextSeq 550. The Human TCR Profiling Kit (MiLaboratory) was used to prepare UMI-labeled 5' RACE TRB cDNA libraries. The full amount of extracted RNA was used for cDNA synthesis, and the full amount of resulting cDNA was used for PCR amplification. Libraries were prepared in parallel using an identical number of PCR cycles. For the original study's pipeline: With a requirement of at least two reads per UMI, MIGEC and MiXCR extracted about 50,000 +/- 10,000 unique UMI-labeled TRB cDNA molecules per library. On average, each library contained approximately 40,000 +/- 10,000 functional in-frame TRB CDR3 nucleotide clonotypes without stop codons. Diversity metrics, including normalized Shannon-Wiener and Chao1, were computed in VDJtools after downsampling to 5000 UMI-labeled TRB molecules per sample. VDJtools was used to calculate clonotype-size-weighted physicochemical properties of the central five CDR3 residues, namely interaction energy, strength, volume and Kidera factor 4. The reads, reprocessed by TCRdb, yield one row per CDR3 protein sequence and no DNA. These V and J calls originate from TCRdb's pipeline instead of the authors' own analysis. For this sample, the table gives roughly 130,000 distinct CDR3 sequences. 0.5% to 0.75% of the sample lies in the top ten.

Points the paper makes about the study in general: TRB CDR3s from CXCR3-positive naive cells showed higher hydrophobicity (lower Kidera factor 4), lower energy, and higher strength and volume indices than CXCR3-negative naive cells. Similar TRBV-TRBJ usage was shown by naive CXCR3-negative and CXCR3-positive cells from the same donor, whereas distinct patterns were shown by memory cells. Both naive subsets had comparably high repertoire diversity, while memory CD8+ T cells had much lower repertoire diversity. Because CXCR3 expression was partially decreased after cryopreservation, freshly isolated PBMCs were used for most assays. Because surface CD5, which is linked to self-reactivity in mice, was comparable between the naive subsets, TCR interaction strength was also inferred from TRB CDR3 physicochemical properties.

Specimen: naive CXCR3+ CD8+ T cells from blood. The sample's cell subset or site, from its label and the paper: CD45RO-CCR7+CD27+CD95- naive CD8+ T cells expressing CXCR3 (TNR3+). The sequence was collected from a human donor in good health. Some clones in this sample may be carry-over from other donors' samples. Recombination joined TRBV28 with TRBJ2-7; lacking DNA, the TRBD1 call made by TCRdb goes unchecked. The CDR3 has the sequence CASSAARTGDNEQYF.